Listed here are 30 T cell receptor beta chains from one sample, sequenced in a study of T cell responses to AZD1222 COVID-19 vaccine. Data came from immunoSEQ multiplex PCR; TCRdb stores just in-frame clones and leaves some out. The sample carries roughly 100,000 clones, about 90% recorded once. Sequencing used peripheral blood, obtained on day 0 of AZD1222 vaccination. The source of these receptors is an adult in good health.

Here the CDR3 reads CASSRASGTPFNEQFF. The CDR3 nucleotides are TGTGCCAGTAGCAGGGCTAGCGGGACCCCTTTCAATGAGCAGTTCTTC. V usage is TRBV19 and J usage is TRBJ2-1; 9 bases agree with TRBD2. The CDR3 is made up of 16 amino acids. Losses at the gene ends were 6 bases for V and 6 bases for J; bases not matched to a gene: 12. Germline lookup yields CDR1 LNHDA and CDR2 SQIVND (reference sequence).

The rearrangement joins TRBV11-2 to TRBJ2-7, with 7 bases that match TRBD1. CDR1 is SGHAT and CDR2 is FQNNGV in the germline V gene. The CDR3 runs to 18 residues. V gave up 1 base and J gave up 0 bases; unmatched junction bases: 12. The CDR3 here is CASSLGGRGSVTSYEQYF. As DNA, the CDR3 is TGTGCCAGCAGCTTAGGTGGCAGGGGGTCCGTAACCTCCTACGAGCAGTACTTC.

This clone was detected once. This sequence joins TRBV2 and TRBJ1-4; possible D gene TRBD1, 6 bases. Trimming removed 5 bases at V and 4 bases at J, with 11 bases between. The CDR3 spans 14 residues. Germline V gene sequence: CDR1 SNHLY, CDR2 FYNNEI. CDR3 nucleotide sequence: TGTGCCAGCAGTTTCCGGGACAATAATGAAAAACTGTTTTTT. Translating it yields CASSFRDNNEKLFF.

The chain combines TRBV12-3 or TRBV12-4 with TRBJ2-1; D is unclear. This CDR3 comprises 12 residues. Trimming removed 3 bases from V and 5 bases from J, with 5 bases in between. The CDR3 region is CASSLSNNEQFF. CDR3 in DNA: TGTGCCAGCAGTTTGTCGAACAATGAGCAGTTCTTC.

The chain has TRBV11-2 and TRBJ1-5; 8 nucleotides line up with TRBD1. With V trimmed by 5 bases and J by 7 bases, 16 bases remained unmatched. The germline V gene encodes CDR1 SGHAT and CDR2 FQNNGV. The CDR3 extends over 17 amino acids. This CDR3 reads CASSKDRVGGGGQPQHF. Here the CDR3 DNA reads TGTGCCAGCAGCAAGGACAGGGTTGGTGGCGGAGGCCAGCCCCAGCATTTT.

V is TRBV15 and J is TRBJ2-1; 9 bases align to TRBD2. The CDR3 contains 15 residues. V trimming: 0 bases; J trimming: 10 bases; junction bases outside the gene matches: 7. CDR1 LNHNV and CDR2 YYDKDF come from the germline V gene (reference sequence). The CDR3 region has the DNA TGTGCCACCAGCAGAGAAGGTAGCGGGAGAGAGGAGCAGTTCTTC. The encoded protein is CATSREGSGREEQFF. Filled out from reference TRBV15 and TRBJ2-1, the complete variable domain reads DAMVIQNPRYQVTQFGKPVTLSCSQTLNHNVMYWYQQKSSQAPKLLFHYYDKDFNNEADTPDNFQSRRPNTSFCFLDIRSPGLGDTAMYLCATSREGSGREEQFFGPGTRLTVL.

The rearrangement joins TRBV10-1 to TRBJ2-5; TRBD1 agrees at 7 bases. With V trimmed by 2 bases and J by 5 bases, 5 bases remained unmatched. The CDR3 sequence is 14 residues long. Germline V gene data show CDR1 as WNHNN and CDR2 as SYGVQD (reference sequence). Here the CDR3 reads CASSEAGGVETQYF. For the CDR3, the DNA is TGCGCCAGCAGTGAGGCAGGGGGAGTTGAGACCCAGTACTTC.

This clone was counted at least ten times. The chain employs TRBV3-1 (or the pseudogene TRBV3-2) and TRBJ1-2, with no clear D. Between the trimmed V and J ends, which lost 4 bases and 6 bases, there was a span of 18 bases. The CDR3 contains 15 residues. Germline lookup yields CDR1 LGHDT and CDR2 YNNKEL (reference sequence). In DNA, the CDR3 is TGTGCCAGCAGCCCGTCTGTAGAGGTGCGAGATGGCTACACCTTC. The encoded protein is CASSPSVEVRDGYTF.

The V call is TRBV4-2, the J call TRBJ1-3, with D possibly being TRBD1 (6 bases). The germline CDR1 and CDR2 sequences are LGHNA and YNFKEQ. The CDR3 length is 15 residues. V was shortened by 0 bases and J by 0 bases, with 6 bases between the two germline ends. In DNA, the CDR3 is TGTGCCAGCAGCCAAGACAGGGGCTCTGGAAACACCATATATTTT. It is translated as CASSQDRGSGNTIYF.

The rearrangement uses TRBV5-1 and TRBJ2-3, with 12 bases lining up with TRBD2. The CDR3 has 15 amino acids. CDR1 SGHRS and CDR2 YFSETQ come from the germline V gene. After removal of 3 bases from V and 3 bases from J, the junction contained 2 bases not matched to a gene. DNA of the CDR3: TGCGCCAGCAGCTGGGGACTAGCGGGTACAGATACGCAGTATTTT. Residues: CASSWGLAGTDTQYF. Together with reference TRBV5-1 and TRBJ2-3, the CDR3 gives the full variable domain: KAGVTQTPRYLIKTRGQQVTLSCSPISGHRSVSWYQQTPGQGLQFLFEYFSETQRNKGNFPGRFSGRQFSNSRSEMNVSTLELGDSALYLCASSWGLAGTDTQYFGPGTRLTVL.

The J gene is TRBJ2-2, the V gene TRBV6-5; D gene unclear. This CDR3 is 13 amino acids long. V lost 0 bases and J lost 6, with 5 bases in between. Germline V CDR1 and CDR2: MNHEY, SVGAGI. CDR3 sequence (DNA): TGTGCCAGCAGTTACTCGTCTTCCGGGGAGCTGTTTTTT. Its protein is CASSYSSSGELFF.

V usage is TRBV12-5 and J usage is TRBJ2-4, with a tentative D call TRBD1 (6 bases). V lost 6 bases to trimming and J lost 0 bases, with 18 bases between them. Germline CDR1 LGHNT, CDR2 FRNRAP. This CDR3 region has 17 residues. The CDR3 spells CASGSPGAQLAKNIQYF. The CDR3 DNA sequence: TGTGCTAGTGGGTCCCCAGGGGCTCAACTAGCCAAAAACATTCAGTACTTC.

The chain links TRBV6-1 to TRBJ2-7, with 7 bases that match TRBD1. V lost 4 bases to trimming and J lost 3 bases; unmatched junction nucleotides: 12. Germline V CDR1 and CDR2: MNHNS, SASEGT. This CDR3 is 16 amino acids long. CDR3 bases: TGTGCCAGCAGTGTCCTCGGGACAGTCGGTGGCTACGAGCAGTACTTC. It is translated as CASSVLGTVGGYEQYF.

The chain is built from TRBV29-1 and TRBJ1-6, with D perhaps TRBD1 (5 bases). Between the trimmed V and J ends, which lost 6 bases and 10 bases, there was a span of 16 bases. Germline assignment: CDR1 SQVTM and CDR2 ANQGSEA. The CDR3 totals 13 residues. CDR3 sequence reads: CSVQDGGDSPLHF. The CDR3 region has the DNA TGCAGCGTGCAGGACGGCGGGGACTCACCCCTCCACTTT.

This chain links TRBV19 with TRBJ2-4; 10 bases are shared with TRBD1. Unmatched junction bases numbered 8, after V lost 3 bases and J lost 0 bases. Germline lookup yields CDR1 LNHDA and CDR2 SQIVND (reference sequence). This CDR3 has 18 amino acids. Here the CDR3 reads CASSISGTGVIAKNIQYF. The CDR3 coding sequence is TGTGCCAGTAGTATCTCCGGGACAGGGGTTATAGCCAAAAACATTCAGTACTTC.

The V gene is TRBV4-1, the J gene TRBJ1-1; D is ambiguous. Trimming cost V 5 bases and J 4 bases, with 8 bases left between them. CDR1 is MGHRA and CDR2 is YSYEKL in the germline V gene. The CDR3 runs to 12 residues. The DNA of the CDR3 is TGCGCCAGCAGCTCAGGCGTCACTGAAGCTTTCTTT. This codes for CASSSGVTEAFF.

The V and J genes are TRBV7-9 and TRBJ2-5; the match to TRBD2 covers 10 bases. The germline V gene has CDR1 SEHNR and CDR2 FQNEAQ (reference sequence). The V gene end was trimmed by 1 base and the J gene end by 4 bases; junction bases not matched to a gene: 0. The length of the CDR3 is 14 residues. For the CDR3, the DNA is TGTGCCAGCAGCTTAGGACTAGCGGGAGAGACCCAGTACTTC. Protein: CASSLGLAGETQYF.

The genes are TRBV2 and TRBJ2-1, with 11 bases that match TRBD2. Losses at the gene ends were 4 bases for V and 4 bases for J; bases not matched to a gene: 3. The germline gives CDR1 SNHLY, CDR2 FYNNEI. The CDR3 consists of 15 residues. The CDR3 coding sequence is TGTGCCAGCAGTGCACTAGCGGGAGTATACAATGAGCAGTTCTTC. Protein product: CASSALAGVYNEQFF.

V and J are TRBV6-5 and TRBJ1-6; a possible D gene is TRBD1 (5 bases). This CDR3 comprises 15 residues. The V gene lost 2 bases and the J gene lost 9 bases, with 14 bases spanning the gap. Germline CDR1 reads MNHEY; CDR2 reads SVGAGI. CDR3 nucleotides: TGTGCCAGCAGTTACGCGCAGGGAGATAGTTCACCCCTCCACTTT. Residues: CASSYAQGDSSPLHF.

This clone is a singleton in its sample. The V and J genes are TRBV7-2 and TRBJ2-7; no definite D call. V dropped 1 base and J dropped 4 bases, with 8 bases sitting between them. Germline CDR1 and CDR2: SGHTA and FQGNSA. The CDR3 sequence is 13 residues long. DNA of the CDR3: TGTGCCAGCAGCTTAGAGGCAGCTTACGAGCAGTACTTC. Translation: CASSLEAAYEQYF.

The chain combines TRBV18 with TRBJ2-1; D is ambiguous. The CDR3 spans 19 residues. Per the germline V gene, CDR1 is KGHSH and CDR2 is LQKENI. Trimming stripped 4 bases from V and 3 bases from J, with 25 bases between. In DNA, the CDR3 is TGTGCCAGCTCACGGTCCCCCCCAAGTGTAACTCTCTACTACAATGAGCAGTTCTTC. Amino acid sequence: CASSRSPPSVTLYYNEQFF. The full variable domain, completed using reference TRBV18 and TRBJ2-1, is NAGVMQNPRHLVRRRGQEARLRCSPMKGHSHVYWYRQLPEEGLKFMVYLQKENIIDESGMPKERFSAEFPKEGPSILRIQQVVRGDSAAYFCASSRSPPSVTLYYNEQFFGPGTRLTVL.

The gene calls are TRBV5-1 and TRBJ2-7; 12 bases fit TRBD2. CDR3 length: 16 residues. V lost 4 bases to trimming and J lost 0 bases; unmatched junction nucleotides: 5. CDR1 and CDR2 (germline): SGHRS, YFSETQ. Written as DNA, the CDR3 is TGCGCCAGCAGCCCGGGACTAGCGGGCGGCTCCTACGAGCAGTACTTC. It codes for CASSPGLAGGSYEQYF.

The chain uses TRBV7-9 and TRBJ1-2; no definite D call. Germline loops: CDR1 SEHNR, CDR2 FQNEAQ (reference sequence). With 3 bases removed from V and 9 bases from J, the gap between germline ends came to 14 bases. This CDR3 has 13 residues. The CDR3 spells CASSFGSVERYTF. The CDR3 nucleotides read TGTGCCAGCAGCTTTGGGTCGGTAGAACGCTACACCTTC. The full variable domain, with the rest looked up from reference TRBV7-9 and TRBJ1-2, is DTGVSQNPRHKITKRGQNVTFRCDPISEHNRLYWYRQTLGQGPEFLTYFQNEAQLEKSRLLSDRFSAERPKGSFSTLEIQRTEQGDSAMYLCASSFGSVERYTFGSGTRLTVV.

The CDR3 sequence: CASSAGTGHREQFF. CDR3 sequence (DNA): TGTGCCAGCAGCGCCGGGACAGGCCATCGTGAGCAGTTCTTC. The chain links TRBV5-6 to TRBJ2-1, with 8 positions matching TRBD1. The CDR3 runs to 14 residues. The germline V gene has CDR1 SGHDT and CDR2 YYEEEE. With V trimmed by 4 bases and J by 9 bases, 9 bases remained unmatched. Based on the CDR3 plus reference TRBV5-6 and TRBJ2-1, the full variable domain is DAGVTQSPTHLIKTRGQQVTLRCSPKSGHDTVSWYQQALGQGPQFIFQYYEEEERQRGNFPDRFSGHQFPNYSSELNVNALLLGDSALYLCASSAGTGHREQFFGPGTRLTVL.

The gene calls are TRBV6-5 and TRBJ1-1; D is ambiguous. V lost 0 bases and J lost 6, with 11 bases in between. This CDR3 comprises 14 residues. Germline V gene lookup returns CDR1 MNHEY and CDR2 SVGAGI. CDR3: CASSYSLVRSEAFF. DNA for the CDR3: TGTGCCAGCAGTTACTCATTGGTACGCTCTGAAGCTTTCTTT.

The chain recombines TRBV19 with TRBJ1-2; D remains unclear. Trimming removed 5 bases from V and 7 bases from J, with 17 bases in between. Looked up from germline, CDR1 is LNHDA and CDR2 is SQIVND (reference sequence). CDR3 length equals 14 residues. DNA of the CDR3: TGTGCCAGTAGTGTATGGACGGCCCGCGCTGGCTACACCTTC. This translates into CASSVWTARAGYTF.

V gene TRBV21-1 combines with J gene TRBJ1-5; the table's D call, TRBD1, was not checked against the DNA. TRBV21-1 constitutes a pseudogene. This CDR3 is built from 13 residues. CDR3 bases: TGTGCCAGCAAAGGACAGGGCAATCAGCCCCAGCATTTT. It yields the protein CASKGQGNQPQHF.

The V gene is TRBV4-2, the J gene TRBJ2-3, with D possibly matching TRBD1 (6 bases). The CDR3 totals 18 residues. V shed 0 bases and J shed 6 bases, with 22 bases lying between them. Germline CDR1 and CDR2: LGHNA and YNFKEQ. CDR3 amino acids: CASSQDFGSSLQGDTQYF. The CDR3 nucleotides are TGTGCCAGCAGCCAAGATTTCGGCTCGAGTCTCCAGGGGGATACGCAGTATTTT.

This clone was picked up a small number of times. The genes are TRBV6-2 or TRBV6-3 and TRBJ2-7, with TRBD1 matching over 7 bases. The CDR3 consists of 14 residues. Trimming removed 6 bases from V and 3 bases from J; junction bases left unmatched: 8. Germline CDR1 and CDR2: MNHEY and SVGEGT. In DNA form, the CDR3 reads TGTGCCAGCAGCCTATCACAGGGGTTCTACGAGCAGTACTTC. The encoded protein is CASSLSQGFYEQYF.

The chain is built from TRBV6-4 and TRBJ1-2; no reliable D call. The CDR3 loop spans 15 amino acids. The V gene's germline CDR1 is MRHNA and CDR2 SNTAGT. V was cut by 3 bases and J by 4 bases, with 15 bases left in between. The CDR3 reads CASSDHVRLAYGYTF. CDR3 sequence (DNA): TGTGCCAGCAGTGATCATGTGAGACTTGCCTATGGCTACACCTTC.